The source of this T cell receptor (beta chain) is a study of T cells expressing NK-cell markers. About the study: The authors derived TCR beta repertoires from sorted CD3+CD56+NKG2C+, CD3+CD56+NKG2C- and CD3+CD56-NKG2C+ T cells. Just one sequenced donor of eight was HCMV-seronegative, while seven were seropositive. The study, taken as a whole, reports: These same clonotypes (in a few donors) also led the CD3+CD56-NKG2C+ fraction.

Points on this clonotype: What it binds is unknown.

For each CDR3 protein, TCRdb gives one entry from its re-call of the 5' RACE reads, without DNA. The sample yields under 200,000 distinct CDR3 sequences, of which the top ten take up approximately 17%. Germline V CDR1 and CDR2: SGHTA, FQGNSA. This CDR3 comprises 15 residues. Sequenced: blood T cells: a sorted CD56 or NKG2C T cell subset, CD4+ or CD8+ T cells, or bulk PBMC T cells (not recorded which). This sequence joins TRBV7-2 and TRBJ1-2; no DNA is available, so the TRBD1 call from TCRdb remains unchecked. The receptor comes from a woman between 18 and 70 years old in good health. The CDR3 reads CASSPGQGAGYGYTF.